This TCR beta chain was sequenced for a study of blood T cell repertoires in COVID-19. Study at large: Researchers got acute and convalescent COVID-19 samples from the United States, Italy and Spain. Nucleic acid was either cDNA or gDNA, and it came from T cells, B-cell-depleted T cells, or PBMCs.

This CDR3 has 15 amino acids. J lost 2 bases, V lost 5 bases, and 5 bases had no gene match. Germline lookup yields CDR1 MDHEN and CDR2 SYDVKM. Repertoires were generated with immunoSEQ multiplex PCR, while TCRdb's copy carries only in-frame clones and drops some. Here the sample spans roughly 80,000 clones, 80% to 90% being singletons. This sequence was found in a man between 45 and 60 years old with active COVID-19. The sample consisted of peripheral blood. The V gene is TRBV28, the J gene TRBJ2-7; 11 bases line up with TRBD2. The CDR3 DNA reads TGTGCCAGCAGTCCCCGACTAGCGGGAACCTACGAGCAGTACTTC. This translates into CASSPRLAGTYEQYF.